One and the same sample provided the 5 T cell receptor beta chains below, sequenced in a study of blood T cell repertoires in COVID-19. Method: immunoSEQ multiplex PCR; TCRdb's copy keeps in-frame clones and lacks some. The repertoire holds a few hundred thousand clones, with around 90% as singletons. The sample consisted of peripheral blood. The source is a woman between 40 and 55 years old who had recovered from COVID-19.

The rearrangement links TRBV10-3 to TRBJ1-1; a possible D gene is TRBD1 (6 bases). The germline V gene encodes CDR1 ENHRY and CDR2 SYGVKD. CDR3 size: 15 residues. Trimming removed 4 bases at V and 5 bases at J, with 17 bases between. CDR3 bases: TGTGCCATCAGTGGGCCGGTGGACAGCACAACTGAAGCTTTCTTT. Its translation: CAISGPVDSTTEAFF.

The J gene is TRBJ2-1, the V gene TRBV7-8; D unresolved. This CDR3 is 13 amino acids long. Germline lookup yields CDR1 SGHVS and CDR2 FQNEAQ. Trimming took off 2 bases at V and 4 bases at J, with 6 bases between the two ends. This chain's CDR3 is CASSLLRYNEQFF. CDR3 sequence (DNA): TGTGCCAGCAGCTTATTGAGGTACAATGAGCAGTTCTTC. The full variable domain, its missing parts supplied by reference TRBV7-8 and TRBJ2-1, is GAGVSQSPRYKVAKRGQDVALRCDPISGHVSLFWYQQALGQGPEFLTYFQNEAQLDKSGLPSDRFFAERPEGSVSTLKIQRTQQEDSAVYLCASSLLRYNEQFFGPGTRLTVL.

The chain carries TRBV11-3 and TRBJ2-2; no reliable D call. Germline V CDR1 and CDR2: SGHNT, YENEEA. Trimming pared 0 bases from V and 7 bases from J, leaving 6 bases between. The CDR3 contains 13 residues. The CDR3 region is CASSLDRSGELFF. CDR3 nucleotide sequence: TGTGCCAGCAGCTTAGATCGGAGCGGGGAGCTGTTTTTT. Filled out from reference TRBV11-3 and TRBJ2-2, the complete variable domain reads EAGVVQSPRYKIIEKKQPVAFWCNPISGHNTLYWYLQNLGQGPELLIRYENEEAVDDSQLPKDRFSAERLKGVDSTLKIQPAELGDSAVYLCASSLDRSGELFFGEGSRLTVL.

The CDR3 region has the DNA TGTGCCAGCAGCTTAAGGGGGACAGGGGGCACCGGGGAGCTGTTTTTT. It is translated as CASSLRGTGGTGELFF. The V gene is TRBV7-3, the J gene TRBJ2-2, with 11 nucleotides matching TRBD1. The CDR3 is made up of 16 amino acids. J gave up 4 bases and V 1 base, and 2 bases lay outside the gene matches. Germline V gene sequence: CDR1 SGHTA, CDR2 FQGTGA.

The chain employs TRBV6-2 or TRBV6-3 and TRBJ2-3, with TRBD2 matching 11 bases. Germline-derived CDR1 and CDR2 are MNHEY and SVGEGT. The CDR3 has 15 residues. J was trimmed by 4 bases and V by 6 bases; bases with no gene match: 6. For the CDR3, the DNA is TGTGCCAGCAGCCCCGGGACTAGCGGCCCAGATACGCAGTATTTT. This sequence encodes CASSPGTSGPDTQYF.